This T cell receptor beta chain appears in the sequencing data of a study of OX40 agonist ivuxolimab in advanced cancers. TCRdb's table, derived via immunoSEQ multiplex PCR, lists solely in-frame clones and lacks some. The table shows tens of thousands of clones, with about 89% occurring only once. The CDR3 is 12 residues long. Germline CDR1 and CDR2: SNHLY and FYNNEI. As for this clone: An end of the junction differs from the germline gene, which may be a read error.

This TCR derives from an adult with an advanced solid tumor such as melanoma, head and neck, liver or kidney cancer. This chain joins TRBV2 and TRBJ1-1, with TRBD1 matching 9 bases. The specimen comprised CD4+ or CD8+ T cells sorted from blood, sampled in a trial of the OX40 agonist ivuxolimab. CDR3 loop: CASSEAGQGYPF. As DNA, the CDR3 is TGTGCCAGCAGTGAAGCGGGACAGGGCTATCCTTTT.